This T cell receptor beta chain was captured in a study of T cells in narcolepsy. For the study at large: Donors had narcolepsy type 1 or type 2, or were healthy controls.

Assay used: immunoSEQ multiplex PCR; TCRdb lists only in-frame clones, some missing. The sample holds tens of thousands of clones; around two thirds are singletons and the top ten take 9.5% to 15%. This CDR3 has 15 residues. V lost 6 bases, J lost 6 bases, and 10 bases stayed unmatched. Germline V lookup: CDR1 MNHNY, CDR2 SVGAGI (reference sequence). Study-level points and caveats: Some memory CD4+ repertoires had no autoreactive clone sequences. Comparing one patient's CSF and blood CD4+ clonotypes highlighted HCRT- and TRIB2-specific autoreactive clonotypes. Autoreactive clonotypes reportedly recurred in blood of same and different patients, not controls.

This clone was counted only a few times. Its cognate antigen is unknown. The clonotype was recovered from a human donor in good health. The chain uses TRBV6-6 and TRBJ2-3, with 9 bases matching TRBD2. Sequencing was done on a sample of memory (CD45RA-) CD4+ T cells from blood. Written as DNA, the CDR3 is TGTGCCAGCAGCCCCCATAGCGGGAGTGGGGATACGCAGTATTTT. Its translation: CASSPHSGSGDTQYF.